Included here is one TCR beta chain sequence, with context. The antigen this receptor binds is unknown. Within one base of it there is no much larger clone, and no base qualities were kept. The immunoSEQ Assay, a bias-controlled multiplex PCR, was used to amplify TCRbeta CDR3 regions from genomic DNA. Concerning the study's data processing: The number of nucleated cells in each sample was estimated by amplification of reference gene primers within the assay. To quantify the absolute abundance of each unique TCRbeta CDR3 rearrangement, sequence reads were collapsed and filtered. For each sample, productive Simpson clonality was calculated as the square root of Simpson's diversity index across productive rearrangements. What TCRdb holds here is the immuneACCESS table cut down to in-frame rearrangements. Part of the clones is not present; checked against another copy, under half of the missing clones reflect an unresolved V gene, and the others are unexplained. V, J and clone size were drawn from that table, and D and trimming were deduced from the DNA. This sample comprises approximately 230,000 clones, about 93% of them detected only once. Together, the top ten hold 1.5% to 2% of the sample.

V is pared back by 0 bases and J by 2 bases, with 17 bases lying between the germline termini. According to the germline V gene, CDR1 reads SGDLS and CDR2 reads YYNGEE. There are 17 amino acids in the CDR3, from cysteine to phenylalanine inclusive. Only CDR3 DNA remains: 51 bases, in frame from the first base. In the prospective study, participants were roughly 18 to 90 years old, resided in about two dozen geographic areas of the United States, and were enrolled through a virtual design. In the prospective study, participants were assigned to cohorts based on the clinical history participants reported in a screening survey and a study questionnaire. Recovered participants in ImmuneRACE Cohort 3 were defined by two consecutive negative NP/OP PCR tests, clearance by a healthcare professional, or resolution of symptoms. Mobile phlebotomists in the prospective study collected whole blood, serum and a nasopharyngeal or oropharyngeal swab from every participant. Additional blood draws and questionnaires over an approximately 2-month period could optionally be provided by prospective study participants. Prospective study blood samples were shipped either frozen or at room temperature before DNA extraction.

This sample stems from a study of blood T cell repertoires in COVID-19 (dated by TCRdb to 2020 to 2022). Context from the whole study: Collaborator samples came from the United States, Italy and Spain and covered acute and convalescent phases of COVID-19. The material from the prospective study consisted of cDNA or gDNA derived from T cells, B-cell-depleted T cells, or PBMCs. Deeply sampled blood TCRbeta repertoires from subjects exposed to, actively infected with, or recovered from COVID-19 were included in the dataset. The repertoires were released in a freely available public database meant as a resource for research on the immune response to SARS-CoV-2. The samples were drawn from the first 160 participants of the ongoing ImmuneRACE study and from some 1,300 subjects provided by 6 global collaborators. Sample metadata almost always included a de-identified subject ID, COVID-19 status, age in years and sex. Where available, HLA class I and class II types were taken from metadata supplied by the sample provider and were not determined by assay-based typing. Study-wide findings and limitations: Clinical and demographic metadata were provided uncurated, with the amount varying by source and participant.

The chain couples TRBV9 to TRBJ1-1; no D segment can be confidently identified. The sequence derives from a woman under 30 who had recovered from COVID-19. Sequenced sample: PBMCs or T cells enriched from blood (not recorded which). The CDR3 region has the sequence CASSVVEPRRPNTEAFF. The DNA sequence is given as TGTGCCAGCAGCGTAGTAGAGCCCAGGAGGCCAAACACTGAAGCTTTCTTT.